Included here is one TCR beta chain sequence, with context. Its antigen remains undetermined. No base-level quality is on record; no much larger clone is a single base apart. The data were taken from a study of OX40 agonist ivuxolimab in advanced cancers. Concerning the study at large: Ivuxolimab was an agonistic, fully human IgG2 monoclonal antibody directed against OX40 (CD134), a costimulatory receptor. Intravenous ivuxolimab was administered to patients every 2 weeks at six dose levels: 0.01, 0.1, 0.3, 1.5, 3 and 10 mg/kg. Of the approximately 50 dose-escalation patients, hepatocellular carcinoma was present in 19, melanoma in around 15, renal cell carcinoma in 9 and head and neck cancer in 9. A male proportion of roughly 80% and a mean age of about 60 years, ranging from 23 to 79, were recorded for the dose-escalation cohort. Patients were allowed to have had prior anti-PD-1, anti-PD-L1 or anti-CTLA-4 therapy, and 30% to 40% of the dose-escalation patients had previously received checkpoint inhibitors. Partial responses occurred in three dose-escalation patients, of whom one had hepatocellular carcinoma and two had cutaneous melanoma. The point of sequencing TCRbeta in the periphery was to test whether ivuxolimab changed TCR sequence diversity and drove clonal T-cell expansion. The monotherapy dose-escalation portion (N ≈ 55 patients) of the phase I ivuxolimab trial is reported in the paper.

General findings and caveats noted by the study authors: Partial responders in the 0.1-3.0 mg/kg groups had among the lowest normalized peripheral clonal expansion, especially among CD8+ T cells. Which antigens the clonally expanded peripheral T cells were specific for was not determined. After ivuxolimab, expanded clones were on average more numerous among CD8+ T cells than among CD4+ T cells. At doses of 0.1 to 3.0 mg/kg, clonal expansion of both CD4+ and CD8+ blood T cells was observed from baseline to week 6. Low levels of normalized T-cell clonal expansion were also shown by some nonresponding patients.

The CDR3 has 14 amino acids, counting the end cysteine and phenylalanine. The read is trimmed to its CDR3 DNA, 42 bases read in frame from base 1. V is clipped by 6 bases and J by 9 bases, and the sequence between their germline boundaries is 16 bases long. CDR1 and CDR2 are drawn from the germline V gene: SGHDT, YYEEEE. To sequence the TCRbeta CDR3 region, genomic DNA was isolated from the sorted cells. TCRbeta CDR3 regions were sequenced using the immunoSEQ Assay. TCRdb took over this immuneACCESS table, retaining in-frame rearrangements with V and J assigned. Such tables are incomplete; in checked studies, under half of the missing clones stem from an unresolved V gene, and the remainder is unexplained. For this sample there are 70,000 or so clones; around nine tenths appear just once. The biggest ten clones account for under 10% of the sample. Patients with autoimmune disease history or receiving systemic immunosuppression were excluded from the trial. Peripheral blood for TCR sequencing was collected from all dose cohorts at baseline, on cycle 4 day 1, and on cycle 7 day 1. The samples were taken from a phase I, first-in-human, multicenter, open-label dose-escalation trial of ivuxolimab. Adults with locally advanced or metastatic head and neck squamous cell, hepatocellular, melanoma or renal cell carcinoma were enrolled in the trial. CD4+ and CD8+ T cells were sorted separately from peripheral blood before TCR sequencing.

The TCR sequence derives from an adult with an advanced solid tumor such as melanoma, head and neck, liver or kidney cancer. This chain is built from TRBV5-6 and TRBJ1-6; there is no confident call for the D gene. Material: CD4+ or CD8+ T cells sorted from blood, obtained in a trial of the OX40 agonist ivuxolimab. The encoded CDR3 is CASNLGSIGSPLHF. The nucleotide sequence is given as TGTGCCAGCAACCTGGGATCCATCGGTTCACCCCTCCACTTT.